One and the same sample provided the 7 T cell receptor beta chains below, sequenced in a study of T cell responses to AZD1222 COVID-19 vaccine. Measured with immunoSEQ multiplex PCR; TCRdb has only the in-frame clones, and not every one. The sample carries roughly 90,000 clones, about 89% recorded once. This sample comprised peripheral blood, obtained on day 0 of MenACWY control vaccination. Receptor source: an adult in good health.

The rearrangement uses TRBV7-8 and TRBJ1-4; D is undetermined. Trimming removed 5 bases at V and 3 bases at J, with 10 bases between. CDR3 size: 14 residues. Germline loops: CDR1 SGHVS, CDR2 FQNEAQ. The CDR3 coding sequence is TGTGCCAGCAGCCTACAAGTTGCTAATGAAAAACTGTTTTTT. This gives the protein CASSLQVANEKLFF.

This chain uses TRBV20-1 with TRBJ2-7; 8 nucleotides match TRBD1. The CDR3 totals 12 residues. Trimming cost V 3 bases and J 12 bases; bases outside gene matches: 10. The germline V gene encodes CDR1 DFQATT and CDR2 SNEGSKA (reference sequence). Here the CDR3 reads CSASHRGQGSYF. Written as DNA, the CDR3 is TGCAGTGCTAGTCACCGCGGACAGGGCTCGTACTTC.

The count of this clone is one. CDR3: CASSHGLAGQNIPEQYF. CDR3 in DNA: TGTGCCAGCAGCCATGGACTAGCGGGACAGAATATCCCCGAGCAGTACTTC. The genes are TRBV3-1 (or the pseudogene TRBV3-2) and TRBJ2-7, with 12 bases that match TRBD2. This CDR3 spans 17 amino acids. Germline V gene data show CDR1 as LGHDT and CDR2 as YNNKEL (reference sequence). V gave up 3 bases and J gave up 6 bases; unmatched junction bases: 12.

V gene TRBV24-1 combines with J gene TRBJ2-7, with TRBD1 matching 9 bases. This CDR3 region has 14 residues. CDR1 is KGHDR, CDR2 SFDVKD, per germline. V gave up 9 bases and J gave up 0 bases; unmatched junction bases: 5. In DNA, the CDR3 is TGTGCCACCTGGACAGGGGACCGCTCCTACGAGCAGTACTTC. It translates to CATWTGDRSYEQYF.

The rearrangement uses TRBV3-1 (or the pseudogene TRBV3-2) and TRBJ1-2; D possibly corresponds to TRBD1 (6 bases). Germline CDR1 is LGHDT and CDR2 is YNNKEL (reference sequence). Trimming stripped 1 base from V and 8 bases from J, with 14 bases between. The CDR3 spans 14 residues. The CDR3 reads CASSQVDRSRGYTF. The CDR3 DNA sequence: TGTGCCAGCAGCCAAGTTGACAGGTCGAGAGGCTACACCTTC.

This clone is a singleton in its sample. V and J are TRBV29-1 and TRBJ1-3; TRBD1 agrees at 10 bases. The germline CDR1 and CDR2 sequences are SQVTM and ANQGSEA. The CDR3 consists of 15 residues. Losses at the gene ends were 7 bases for V and 1 base for J; bases not matched to a gene: 7. CDR3 coding DNA: TGCAGCGCCGAAAGACAGGGGGCTTCTGGAAACACCATATATTTT. This encodes CSAERQGASGNTIYF. Looking up the rest from reference TRBV29-1 and TRBJ1-3 gives the full variable domain: SAVISQKPSRDICQRGTSLTIQCQVDSQVTMMFWYRQQPGQSLTLIATANQGSEATYESGFVIDKFPISRPNLTFSTLTVSNMSPEDSSIYLCSAERQGASGNTIYFGEGSWLTVV.

This chain connects TRBV5-8 to TRBJ1-5; the D gene is possibly TRBD1 (5 bases). From germline, CDR1 is SGHTS and CDR2 YDEGEE. Trimming took off 4 bases at V and 3 bases at J, with 17 bases between the two ends. The CDR3 runs 16 residues. The CDR3 DNA reads TGTGCCAGCAGCCGCACCCACGCAGGGTTCAATCAGCCCCAGCATTTT. It encodes CASSRTHAGFNQPQHF.